The entry that follows covers one T cell receptor beta chain sequence. Antigen specificity is unknown. Germline V gene sequence: CDR1 SGHTS, CDR2 YDEGEE. This CDR3 is built from 15 residues. Between the trimmed V and J ends, which lost 0 bases and 2 bases, there was a span of 11 bases. This entry is derived from a study of cytomegalovirus exposure and HLA in healthy donors. Across the study: Among the roughly 370 genotyped donors, 70% to 90% were placed in the Caucasian-associated ancestry cluster. Study results and caveats: Accurate prediction of HLA-A and HLA-B alleles (for most subjects) was reportedly achieved from TCR beta sequences. Follow-up analysis later connected one missense variant in DCLRE1C with trimming of TCR beta V- and J-genes.

PCR involved 60 Vbeta and 13 Jbeta primers. In the authors' workflow: As a later analysis found, there were 80 million to 90 million unique TCR beta chains, of which roughly 11 million were shared. Sequenced by immunoSEQ multiplex PCR; TCRdb stores in-frame clones only, minus some. That table is the source of V, J and clone size, and D and trimming were worked out from the DNA. This sample yields some 150,000 clones, of which around 80% are seen a single time; 0.65% to 0.85% belongs to the top ten. Material: PBMCs. The sequence derives from a female donor in good health and CMV-seronegative. The chain employs TRBV5-8 and TRBJ1-2; D unresolved. The CDR3 DNA reads TGTGCCAGCAGCTTGGCCCGGACGGGGAACTATGGCTACACCTTC. This codes for CASSLARTGNYGYTF. The variable domain in full, with the rest retrieved from reference TRBV5-8 and TRBJ1-2, is EAGVTQSPTHLIKTRGQQATLRCSPISGHTSVYWYQQALGLGLQFLLWYDEGEERNRGNFPPRFSGRQFPNYSSELNVNALELEDSALYLCASSLARTGNYGYTFGSGTRLTVV.